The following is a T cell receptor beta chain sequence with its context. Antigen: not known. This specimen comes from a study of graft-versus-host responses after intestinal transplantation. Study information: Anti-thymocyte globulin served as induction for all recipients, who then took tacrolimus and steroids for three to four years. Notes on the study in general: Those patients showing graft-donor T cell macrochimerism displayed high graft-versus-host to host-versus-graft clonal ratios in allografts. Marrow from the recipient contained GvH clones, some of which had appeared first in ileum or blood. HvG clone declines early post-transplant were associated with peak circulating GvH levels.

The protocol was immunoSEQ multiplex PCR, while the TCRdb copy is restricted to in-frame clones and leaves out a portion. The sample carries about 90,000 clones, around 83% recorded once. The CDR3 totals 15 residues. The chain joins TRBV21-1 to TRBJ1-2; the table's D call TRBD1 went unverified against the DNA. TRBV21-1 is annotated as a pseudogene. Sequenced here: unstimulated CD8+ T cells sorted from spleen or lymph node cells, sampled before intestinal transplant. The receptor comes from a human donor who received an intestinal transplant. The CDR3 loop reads CASSKGRTLLYGYTF. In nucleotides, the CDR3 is TGTGCCAGCAGCAAAGGCCGGACATTATTATATGGCTACACCTTC.